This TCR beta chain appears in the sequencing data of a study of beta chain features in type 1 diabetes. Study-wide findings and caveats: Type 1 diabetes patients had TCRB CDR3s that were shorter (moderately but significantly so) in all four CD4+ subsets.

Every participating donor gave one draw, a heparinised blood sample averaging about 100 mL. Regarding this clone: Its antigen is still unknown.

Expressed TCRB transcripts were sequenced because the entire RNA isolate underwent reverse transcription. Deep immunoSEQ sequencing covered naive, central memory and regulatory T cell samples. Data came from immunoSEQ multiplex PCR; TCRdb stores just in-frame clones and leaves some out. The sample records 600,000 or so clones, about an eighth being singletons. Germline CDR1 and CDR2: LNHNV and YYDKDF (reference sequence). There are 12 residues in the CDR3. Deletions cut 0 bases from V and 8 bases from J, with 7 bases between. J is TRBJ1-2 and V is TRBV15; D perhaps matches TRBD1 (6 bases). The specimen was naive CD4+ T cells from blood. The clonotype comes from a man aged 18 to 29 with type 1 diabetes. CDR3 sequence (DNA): TGTGCCACCAGCAGAGATGGGGGCGGCTACACCTTC. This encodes CATSRDGGGYTF.